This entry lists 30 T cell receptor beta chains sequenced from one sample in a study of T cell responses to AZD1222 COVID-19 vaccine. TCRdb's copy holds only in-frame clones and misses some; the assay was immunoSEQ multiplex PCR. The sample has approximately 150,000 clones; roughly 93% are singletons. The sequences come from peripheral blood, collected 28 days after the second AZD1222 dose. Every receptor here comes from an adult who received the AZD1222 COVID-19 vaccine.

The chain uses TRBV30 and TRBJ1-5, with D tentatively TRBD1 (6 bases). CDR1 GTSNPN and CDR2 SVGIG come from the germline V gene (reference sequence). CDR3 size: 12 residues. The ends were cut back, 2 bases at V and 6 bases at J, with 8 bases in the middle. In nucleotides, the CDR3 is TGTGCCTGGAGTTCGGGGGCTCAGCCCCAGCATTTT. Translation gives CAWSSGAQPQHF.

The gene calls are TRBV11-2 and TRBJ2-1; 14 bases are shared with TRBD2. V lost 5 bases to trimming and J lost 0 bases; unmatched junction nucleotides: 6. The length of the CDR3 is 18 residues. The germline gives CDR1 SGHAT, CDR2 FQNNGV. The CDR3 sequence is CASSRGLAGVSSYNEQFF. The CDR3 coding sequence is TGTGCCAGCAGCCGGGGACTAGCGGGGGTAAGCTCCTACAATGAGCAGTTCTTC.

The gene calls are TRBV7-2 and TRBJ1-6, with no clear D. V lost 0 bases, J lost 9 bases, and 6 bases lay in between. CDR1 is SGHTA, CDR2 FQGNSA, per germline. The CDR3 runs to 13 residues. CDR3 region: CASSLAGPSPLHF. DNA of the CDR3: TGTGCCAGCAGCTTAGCAGGACCTTCACCCCTCCACTTT.

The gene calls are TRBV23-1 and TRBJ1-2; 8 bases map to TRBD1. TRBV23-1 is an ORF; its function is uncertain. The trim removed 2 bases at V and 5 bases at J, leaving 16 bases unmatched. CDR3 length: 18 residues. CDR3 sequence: CASSQPDRGRHLGYGYTF. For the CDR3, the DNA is TGCGCCAGCAGTCAACCCGACAGGGGACGCCACCTTGGGTATGGCTACACCTTC.

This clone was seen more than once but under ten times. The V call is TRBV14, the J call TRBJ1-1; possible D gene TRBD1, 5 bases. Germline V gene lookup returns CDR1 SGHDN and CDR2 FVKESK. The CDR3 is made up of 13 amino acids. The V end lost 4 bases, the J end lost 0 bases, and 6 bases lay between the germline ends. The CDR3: CASSRQMNTEAFF. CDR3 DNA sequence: TGTGCCAGCAGCCGACAGATGAACACTGAAGCTTTCTTT.

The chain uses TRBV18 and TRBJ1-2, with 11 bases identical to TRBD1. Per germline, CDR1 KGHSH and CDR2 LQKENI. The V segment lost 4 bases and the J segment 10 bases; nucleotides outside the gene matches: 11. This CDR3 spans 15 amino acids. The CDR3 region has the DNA TGTGCCAGCTCACTAGGGACAGGGGGGCGCCGCGTCTACACCTTC. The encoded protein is CASSLGTGGRRVYTF.

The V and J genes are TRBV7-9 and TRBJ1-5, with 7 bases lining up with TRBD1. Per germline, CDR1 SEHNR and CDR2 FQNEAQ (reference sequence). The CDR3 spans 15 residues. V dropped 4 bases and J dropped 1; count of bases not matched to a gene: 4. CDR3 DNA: TGTGCCAGCAGCTCCCAGGGGGGAAGCAATCAGCCCCAGCATTTT. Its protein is CASSSQGGSNQPQHF. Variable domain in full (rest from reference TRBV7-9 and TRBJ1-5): DTGVSQNPRHKITKRGQNVTFRCDPISEHNRLYWYRQTLGQGPEFLTYFQNEAQLEKSRLLSDRFSAERPKGSFSTLEIQRTEQGDSAMYLCASSSQGGSNQPQHFGDGTRLSIL.

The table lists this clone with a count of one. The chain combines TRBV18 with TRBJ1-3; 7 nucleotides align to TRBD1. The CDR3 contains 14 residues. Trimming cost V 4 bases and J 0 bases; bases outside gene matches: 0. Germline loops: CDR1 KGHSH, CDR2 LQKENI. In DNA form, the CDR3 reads TGTGCCAGCTCACGGGACAGCTCTGGAAACACCATATATTTT. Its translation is CASSRDSSGNTIYF.

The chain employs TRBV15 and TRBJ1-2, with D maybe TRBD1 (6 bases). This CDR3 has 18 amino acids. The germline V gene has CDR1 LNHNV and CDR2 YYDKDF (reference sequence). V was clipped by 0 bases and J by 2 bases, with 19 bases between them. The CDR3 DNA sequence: TGTGCCACCAGCAGAGATGGTGGGGGGGCAGAGGTAAACTATGGCTACACCTTC. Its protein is CATSRDGGGAEVNYGYTF.

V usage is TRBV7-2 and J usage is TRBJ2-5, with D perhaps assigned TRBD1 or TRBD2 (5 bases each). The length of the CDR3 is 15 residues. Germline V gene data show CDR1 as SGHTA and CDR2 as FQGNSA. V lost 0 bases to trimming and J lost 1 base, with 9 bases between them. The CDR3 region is CASSLARGGQETQYF. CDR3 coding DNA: TGTGCCAGCAGCTTAGCGAGGGGCGGCCAAGAGACCCAGTACTTC.

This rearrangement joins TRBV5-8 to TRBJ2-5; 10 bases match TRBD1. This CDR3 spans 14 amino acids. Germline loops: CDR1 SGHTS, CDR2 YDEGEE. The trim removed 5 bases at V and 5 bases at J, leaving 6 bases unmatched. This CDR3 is CASRKGQGTETQYF. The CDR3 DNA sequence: TGTGCCAGCAGAAAGGGACAGGGGACGGAGACCCAGTACTTC.

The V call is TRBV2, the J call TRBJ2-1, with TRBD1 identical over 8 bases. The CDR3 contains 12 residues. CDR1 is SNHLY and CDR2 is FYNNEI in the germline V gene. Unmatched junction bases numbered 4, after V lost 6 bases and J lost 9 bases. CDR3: CASRGTGAEQFF. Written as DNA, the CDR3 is TGTGCCAGCAGGGGGACAGGAGCTGAGCAGTTCTTC.

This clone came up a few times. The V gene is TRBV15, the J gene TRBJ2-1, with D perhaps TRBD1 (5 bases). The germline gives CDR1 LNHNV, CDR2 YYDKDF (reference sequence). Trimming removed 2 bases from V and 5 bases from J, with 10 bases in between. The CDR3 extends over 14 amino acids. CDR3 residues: CATSRTDRNNEQFF. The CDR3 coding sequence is TGTGCCACCAGCAGAACTGACAGAAACAATGAGCAGTTCTTC.

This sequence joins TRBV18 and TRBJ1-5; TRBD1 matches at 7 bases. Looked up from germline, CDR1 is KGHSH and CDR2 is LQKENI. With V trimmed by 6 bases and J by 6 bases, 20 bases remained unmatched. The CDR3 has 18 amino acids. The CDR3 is CASSFSQGPNNFGQPQHF. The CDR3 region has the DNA TGTGCCAGCTCCTTTTCACAGGGGCCTAACAACTTTGGTCAGCCCCAGCATTTT.

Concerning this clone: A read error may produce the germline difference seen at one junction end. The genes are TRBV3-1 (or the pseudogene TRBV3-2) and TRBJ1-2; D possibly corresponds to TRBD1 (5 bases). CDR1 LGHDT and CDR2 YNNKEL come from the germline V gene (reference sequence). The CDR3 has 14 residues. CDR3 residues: CASNQVGGDYGYTF. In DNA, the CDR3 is TGTGCCAGCAACCAAGTGGGGGGGGACTATGGCTACACCTTC.

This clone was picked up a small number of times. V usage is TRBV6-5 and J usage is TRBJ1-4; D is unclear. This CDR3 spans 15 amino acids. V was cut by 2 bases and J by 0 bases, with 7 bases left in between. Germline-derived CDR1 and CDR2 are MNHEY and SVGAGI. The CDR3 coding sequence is TGTGCCAGCAGTTACGGGTCCCCAACTAATGAAAAACTGTTTTTT. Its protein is CASSYGSPTNEKLFF.

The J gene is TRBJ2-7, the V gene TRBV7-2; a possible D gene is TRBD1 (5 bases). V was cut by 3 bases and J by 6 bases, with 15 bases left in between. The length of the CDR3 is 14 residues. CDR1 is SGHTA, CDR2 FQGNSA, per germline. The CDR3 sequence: CASSFVGRVSEQYF. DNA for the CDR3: TGTGCCAGCAGCTTCGTCGGCAGGGTATCCGAGCAGTACTTC. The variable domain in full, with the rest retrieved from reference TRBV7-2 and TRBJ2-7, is GAGVSQSPSNKVTEKGKDVELRCDPISGHTALYWYRQSLGQGLEFLIYFQGNSAPDKSGLPSDRFSAERTGGSVSTLTIQRTQQEDSAVYLCASSFVGRVSEQYFGPGTRLTVT.

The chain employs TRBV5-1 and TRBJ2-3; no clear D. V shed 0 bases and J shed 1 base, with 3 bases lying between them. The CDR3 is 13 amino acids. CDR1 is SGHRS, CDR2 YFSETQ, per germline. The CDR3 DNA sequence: TGCGCCAGCAGCTTGGAAGGCACAGATACGCAGTATTTT. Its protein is CASSLEGTDTQYF.

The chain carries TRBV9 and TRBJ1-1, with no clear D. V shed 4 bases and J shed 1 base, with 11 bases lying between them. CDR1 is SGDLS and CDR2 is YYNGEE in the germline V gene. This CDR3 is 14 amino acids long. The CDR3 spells CASSPTPGNTEAFF. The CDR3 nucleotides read TGTGCCAGCAGCCCCACTCCCGGGAACACTGAAGCTTTCTTT.

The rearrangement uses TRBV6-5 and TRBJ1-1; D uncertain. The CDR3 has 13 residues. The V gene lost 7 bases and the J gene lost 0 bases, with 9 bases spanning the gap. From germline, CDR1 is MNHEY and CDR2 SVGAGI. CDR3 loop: CASKTVLNTEAFF. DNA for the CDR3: TGTGCCAGCAAAACGGTACTGAACACTGAAGCTTTCTTT.

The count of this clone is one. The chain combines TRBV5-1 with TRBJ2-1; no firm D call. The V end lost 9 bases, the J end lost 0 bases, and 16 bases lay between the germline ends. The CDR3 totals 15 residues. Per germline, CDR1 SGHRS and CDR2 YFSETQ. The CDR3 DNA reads TGCGCCACCCACGAAGGAACCCACTCCTACAATGAGCAGTTCTTC. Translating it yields CATHEGTHSYNEQFF.

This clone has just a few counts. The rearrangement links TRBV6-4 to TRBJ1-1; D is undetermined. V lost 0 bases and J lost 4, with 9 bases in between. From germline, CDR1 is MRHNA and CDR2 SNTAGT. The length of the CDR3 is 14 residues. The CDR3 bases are TGTGCCAGCAGTGACTCTCCGGGGTCCACTGAAGCTTTCTTT. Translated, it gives CASSDSPGSTEAFF.

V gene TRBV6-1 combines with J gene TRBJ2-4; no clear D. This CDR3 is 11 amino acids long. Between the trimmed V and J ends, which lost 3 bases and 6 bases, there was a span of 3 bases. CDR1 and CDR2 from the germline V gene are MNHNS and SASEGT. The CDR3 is CASSDTNIQYF. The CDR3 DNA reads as TGTGCCAGCAGTGATACAAACATTCAGTACTTC.

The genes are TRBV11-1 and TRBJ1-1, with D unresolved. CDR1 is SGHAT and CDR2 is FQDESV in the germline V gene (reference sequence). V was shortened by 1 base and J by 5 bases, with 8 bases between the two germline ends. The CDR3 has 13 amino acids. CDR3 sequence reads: CASSLGEFTEAFF. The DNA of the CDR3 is TGTGCCAGCAGCTTAGGTGAATTTACTGAAGCTTTCTTT. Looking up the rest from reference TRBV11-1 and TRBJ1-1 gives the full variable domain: EAEVAQSPRYKITEKSQAVAFWCDPISGHATLYWYRQILGQGPELLVQFQDESVVDDSQLPKDRFSAERLKGVDSTLKIQPAELGDSAMYLCASSLGEFTEAFFGQGTRLTVV.

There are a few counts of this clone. The CDR3 spells CASSLNNEQFF. The CDR3, as DNA: TGTGCCAGCAGCCTCAACAATGAGCAGTTCTTC. The V call is TRBV4-2, the J call TRBJ2-1; no clear D gene. The CDR3 has 11 amino acids. CDR1 and CDR2 from the germline V gene are LGHNA and YNFKEQ. Trimming shortened V by 4 bases and J by 5 bases, and 3 bases separated the two germline ends.

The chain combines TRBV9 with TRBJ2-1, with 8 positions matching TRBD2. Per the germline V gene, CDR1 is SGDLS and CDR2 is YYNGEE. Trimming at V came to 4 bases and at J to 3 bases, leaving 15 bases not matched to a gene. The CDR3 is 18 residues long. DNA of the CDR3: TGTGCCAGCAGCCCCCTGGGAGGGCGGGGGGATCTCTACAATGAGCAGTTCTTC. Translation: CASSPLGGRGDLYNEQFF.

The CDR3 sequence: CASRWTSVGTGELFF. As DNA, the CDR3 is TGTGCCAGCAGATGGACTAGCGTCGGTACCGGGGAGCTGTTTTTT. The chain joins TRBV6-5 to TRBJ2-2; 9 positions agree with TRBD2. CDR3 length: 15 amino acids. Germline lookup yields CDR1 MNHEY and CDR2 SVGAGI. The V segment lost 6 bases and the J segment 5 bases; nucleotides outside the gene matches: 7.

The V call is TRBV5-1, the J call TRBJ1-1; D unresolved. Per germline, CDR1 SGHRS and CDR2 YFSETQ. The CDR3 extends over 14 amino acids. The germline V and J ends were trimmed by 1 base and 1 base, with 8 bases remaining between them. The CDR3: CASSLLSGNTEAFF. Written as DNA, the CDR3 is TGCGCCAGCAGCTTGCTATCAGGGAACACTGAAGCTTTCTTT.

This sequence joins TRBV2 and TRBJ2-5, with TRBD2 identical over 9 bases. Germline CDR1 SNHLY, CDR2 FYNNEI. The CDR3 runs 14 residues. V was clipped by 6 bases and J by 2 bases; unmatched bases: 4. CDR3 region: CASRAGGAQETQYF. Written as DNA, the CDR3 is TGTGCCAGCAGGGCGGGGGGGGCGCAAGAGACCCAGTACTTC.

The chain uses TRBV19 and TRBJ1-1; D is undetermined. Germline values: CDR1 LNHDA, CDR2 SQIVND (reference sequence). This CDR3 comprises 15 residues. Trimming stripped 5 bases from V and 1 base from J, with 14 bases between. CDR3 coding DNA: TGTGCCAGTAGTCGAGGCGACAAAGAGAACACTGAAGCTTTCTTT. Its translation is CASSRGDKENTEAFF.